Listed below are T cell receptor beta chains from one sample, sequenced in a study of T cell responses to AZD1222 COVID-19 vaccine. The table came from immunoSEQ multiplex PCR; TCRdb's copy has only in-frame clones and leaves some out. The table shows roughly 120,000 clones, with 87% occurring only once. Sequences were derived from peripheral blood, sampled on day 0 of AZD1222 vaccination. Source of these receptors: an adult in good health. The CDR3 runs from the conserved cysteine through the conserved F or W. Fields, in order: V gene, J gene, clone size, D gene, CDR3 DNA, CDR3 protein. D genes are given only for firm matches. Clone size appears in some rows only: once, few, many, or a class for an expanded clone.

>TRBV7-2|TRBJ1-2|once|.
TGTGCCAGCAGCTTGAGGATAGTTAACTATGGCTACACCTTC
CASSLRIVNYGYTF
>TRBV30|TRBJ1-1|.|TRBD1
TGTGCCTGGGAAGGACAGGGGAACACTGAAGCTTTCTTT
CAWEGQGNTEAFF
>TRBV6-5|TRBJ1-2|.|TRBD1
TGTGCCAGCAGTTTTATCCGAACAGGGGGCGGGTATGGCTACACCTTC
CASSFIRTGGGYGYTF
>TRBV29-1|TRBJ2-7|.|TRBD1
TGCAGCGTCTACTGGACAGGGGGCTACGAGCAGTACTTC
CSVYWTGGYEQYF
>TRBV6-5|TRBJ2-7|.|.
TGTGCCAGCAGGCAGGGACTCCCGGATGGGCAGTACTTC
CASRQGLPDGQYF
>TRBV6-5|TRBJ1-1|.|.
TGTGCCAGCAGTTACGGGCGAGGGCATACTGAAGCTTTCTTT
CASSYGRGHTEAFF
>TRBV28|TRBJ1-5|.|.
TGTGCCAGCAGTTCTCAGACAACAGGGTTGGGCCTTCGAGATCAGCCCCAGCATTTT
CASSSQTTGLGLRDQPQHF
>TRBV7-9|TRBJ2-7|.|TRBD2
TGTGCCAGCAGCCTACGCGGGGGAGCCTACGAGCAGTACTTC
CASSLRGGAYEQYF
>TRBV7-9|TRBJ2-1|.|TRBD2
TGTGCCAGCAGCTTCGGACTAGCGGGGGGGTACAATGAGCAGTTCTTC
CASSFGLAGGYNEQFF
>TRBV7-2|TRBJ1-4|.|TRBD1
TGTGCCAGCACACCGACAGGGGGCACCAATGAAAAACTGTTTTTT
CASTPTGGTNEKLFF
>TRBV5-6|TRBJ2-7|.|.
TGTGCCAGCAGCCGGGACTTTTCCGAGCAGTACTTC
CASSRDFSEQYF
>TRBV9|TRBJ2-1|.|.
TGTGCCAGCACCTACCGGGCCCCGACCTACAATGAGCAGTTCTTC
CASTYRAPTYNEQFF
>TRBV9|TRBJ1-3|.|.
TGTGCCAGCAGCGTAGATAGGGGCCCCGGAAACACCATATATTTT
CASSVDRGPGNTIYF
>TRBV5-8|TRBJ1-1|.|.
TGTGCCAGCAGCTTGGGGGCGAACACTGAAGCTTTCTTT
CASSLGANTEAFF
>TRBV3-1/TRBV3-2|TRBJ2-5|.|.
TGTGCCAGCAGCCAATTCACGTCCAGGGGCGAGACCCAGTACTTC
CASSQFTSRGETQYF
>TRBV19|TRBJ2-7|.|.
TGTGCCAGTAGTCCTGGGATTTACGAGCAGTACTTC
CASSPGIYEQYF
>TRBV11-2|TRBJ2-3|.|.
TGTGCCAGCAGCTTAGAGGCTGGCTCCTCAGATACGCAGTATTTT
CASSLEAGSSDTQYF
>TRBV4-1|TRBJ2-2|once|TRBD2
TGCGCCAGCAGCCAAGATGTATGGGGACTAGCGGGAGGAGGGAATACCGGGGAGCTGTTTTTT
CASSQDVWGLAGGGNTGELFF
>TRBV5-1|TRBJ2-2|.|.
TGCGCCAGCAGCTCCACAAGTGCGAACACCGGGGAGCTGTTTTTT
CASSSTSANTGELFF
>TRBV11-2|TRBJ2-7|.|TRBD2
TGTGCCAGCAGCTTAGTCCCTAGCGGGAGCTACGAGCAGTACTTC
CASSLVPSGSYEQYF
>TRBV27|TRBJ2-1|.|TRBD2
TGTGCCAGCAGTCCACCGGGACTAGCGACGGTATGGCAGTTCTTC
CASSPPGLATVWQFF
>TRBV19|TRBJ2-5|.|TRBD2
TGTGCCAGTAGCACCAGGGGATGGACTAGCGGGGGCACCCAAGAGACCCAGTACTTC
CASSTRGWTSGGTQETQYF
>TRBV6-5|TRBJ1-6|.|.
TGTGCCAGCAGCACAGGGAATTCACCCCTCCACTTT
CASSTGNSPLHF
>TRBV4-1|TRBJ2-2|.|TRBD2
TGCGCCAGCAGCCAAGGGACTAGCGGGAGATCTGGCGGGGAGCTGTTTTTT
CASSQGTSGRSGGELFF
>TRBV11-3|TRBJ1-1|.|.
TGTGCCAGCAGCCGTACGAGACAGAACACTGAAGCTTTCTTT
CASSRTRQNTEAFF
>TRBV12-5|TRBJ2-1|.|.
TGTGCTAGTGGTTTGTTCGGTTCTGTTGGCGGGCCCTATGAGCAGTTCTTC
CASGLFGSVGGPYEQFF
>TRBV18|TRBJ2-6|.|.
TGTGCCAGCTCACCAACACAGGGAAGGATTTGGGCCAACGTCCTGACTTTC
CASSPTQGRIWANVLTF
>TRBV7-2|TRBJ1-2|.|TRBD1
TGTGCCAGCAGCGTAAGCACCGGGACAGTGAACTATGGCTACACCTTC
CASSVSTGTVNYGYTF
>TRBV27|TRBJ1-5|.|.
TGTGCCAGCAGTTATGGGGCAAACTATCAGCCCCAGCATTTT
CASSYGANYQPQHF
>TRBV5-5|TRBJ2-3|.|TRBD2
TGTGCCAGCAGCTTTCCTAGCGGGGGCGCCCCTGATACGCAGTATTTT
CASSFPSGGAPDTQYF
>TRBV6-1|TRBJ2-2|.|.
TGTGCCAGCAGTGAGCCGGGACAAATCACCGGGGAGCTGTTTTTT
CASSEPGQITGELFF
>TRBV7-9|TRBJ2-7|few|.
TGTGCCAGCAGCCCAGGGGTACAGAGGTACGAGCAGTACTTC
CASSPGVQRYEQYF
>TRBV13|TRBJ1-5|.|.
TGTGCCAGCGGAACCCAGGGAGGAGGCAATCAGCCCCAGCATTTT
CASGTQGGGNQPQHF
>TRBV10-3|TRBJ1-1|.|.
TGTGCCATTCCGAGGGGGAGAGGGGATATGGTGAACACTGAAGCTTTCTTT
CAIPRGRGDMVNTEAFF
>TRBV7-6|TRBJ2-3|.|.
TGTGCCAGCAGCTTAGGGACGGTAAAGGGCACAGATACGCAGTATTTT
CASSLGTVKGTDTQYF
>TRBV5-1|TRBJ1-1|few|.
TGCGCCAGCAGCTCCGGGACACCGAACACTGAAGCTTTCTTT
CASSSGTPNTEAFF
>TRBV7-2|TRBJ2-3|.|.
TGTGCCAGCAGAACACTAGCAGATACGCAGTATTTT
CASRTLADTQYF
>TRBV7-2|TRBJ1-2|.|TRBD1
TGTGCCAGCAGCTGGGCCGGGACAGGGGTTGGCTACACCTTC
CASSWAGTGVGYTF
>TRBV28|TRBJ1-2|.|.
TGTGCCAGCAGCCCGGGGGATAGGATCTATGGCTACACCTTC
CASSPGDRIYGYTF
>TRBV4-2|TRBJ2-3|once|.
TGTGCCAGCAGCCAAGAATGGTTCTGGGGCGGTGGCACAGATACGCAGTATTTT
CASSQEWFWGGGTDTQYF
>TRBV11-3|TRBJ1-2|few|.
TGTGCCAGCAGCTTAGAAGGGCGGGGATCCAACTATGGCTACACCTTC
CASSLEGRGSNYGYTF
>TRBV1|TRBJ2-7|.|.
TGCACCAGCAGCCCAAATCTCCCCGAGGAGGGGACCCCGGGGTACGAGCAGTACTTC
CTSSPNLPEEGTPGYEQYF
>TRBV30|TRBJ1-5|.|.
TGTGCCTGGGTAATGGACCGAAATCTTTATAGCAATCAGCCCCAGCATTTT
CAWVMDRNLYSNQPQHF
>TRBV28|TRBJ2-7|once|.
TGTGCCAGCCGAATCCTAGGAGAGCAGTACTTC
CASRILGEQYF
>TRBV9|TRBJ2-1|.|TRBD1
TGTGCCAGCAGCGTCCGGGACAGGGGCTACAATGAGCAGTTCTTC
CASSVRDRGYNEQFF
>TRBV5-1|TRBJ1-1|.|.
TGCGCCAGCAGCTTTGACCAGGGCACTGAAGCTTTCTTT
CASSFDQGTEAFF
>TRBV9|TRBJ1-3|.|.
TGTGCCAGCAGCGTAGTTCAGGGCCCTGGAAACACCATATATTTT
CASSVVQGPGNTIYF
>TRBV7-6|TRBJ2-1|.|TRBD2
TGTGCCAGCAGCTTACTAGGACTAGCGGGGATTAATGAGCAGTTCTTC
CASSLLGLAGINEQFF
>TRBV7-2|TRBJ2-5|few|TRBD2
TGTGCCAGCAGCTACCGGGGGGGCTATGAGACCCAGTACTTC
CASSYRGGYETQYF
>TRBV12-3/TRBV12-4|TRBJ1-1|.|.
TGTGCCAGCAGTTTAGGCCAGGGGTATGAAGCTTTCTTT
CASSLGQGYEAFF
>TRBV5-5|TRBJ2-3|.|TRBD2
TGTGCCAGCAGCTTAGCGGGGGGCTCGTTCGATACGCAGTATTTT
CASSLAGGSFDTQYF
>TRBV6-5|TRBJ1-1|.|.
TGTGCCAGCAGTTACCTCCCTGATCCGAACACTGAAGCTTTCTTT
CASSYLPDPNTEAFF
>TRBV27|TRBJ2-5|.|TRBD2
TGTGCCAGCAGGTCGGGACTAGCGGGGGGAGGCGAGACCCAGTACTTC
CASRSGLAGGGETQYF
>TRBV7-8|TRBJ2-3|.|.
TGTGCCAGCAGCTCGGGACTTAGCACAGATACGCAGTATTTT
CASSSGLSTDTQYF
>TRBV27|TRBJ1-1|few|TRBD1
TGTGCCAGCAGTAAGGGACAGGGGGCTGTGAACACTGAAGCTTTCTTT
CASSKGQGAVNTEAFF
>TRBV28|TRBJ1-1|.|.
TGTGCCAGCAGCCGAGGACAACGTGAAGCTTTCTTT
CASSRGQREAFF
>TRBV7-6|TRBJ2-7|.|.
TGTGCCAGCAGCTTAAGGATAACAGGGTGCCACTTCTCCTACGAGCAGTACTTC
CASSLRITGCHFSYEQYF
>TRBV24-1|TRBJ2-3|.|.
TGTGCCACCAGTGTTGCCGGTTTTACGCAGTATTTT
CATSVAGFTQYF
>TRBV13|TRBJ2-1|.|.
TGTGCCAGCAGCTTAAGAGGAGGGGAGCAGTTCTTC
CASSLRGGEQFF